This TCR beta chain was recorded in a study of T cells in narcolepsy. V was cut by 2 bases and J by 4 bases, with 12 bases left in between. Germline CDR1 SEHNR, CDR2 FQNEAQ (reference sequence). The CDR3 contains 14 residues. Study-level findings and limits: Autoreactive HCRT-specific and TRIB2-specific clonotypes were marked in same-patient CSF-versus-blood CD4+ comparisons. Blood of same and different patients, but not healthy controls, reportedly held recurring autoreactive clonotypes.

Only in-frame clones appear in the TCRdb table, and some are missing; sequencing was by immunoSEQ multiplex PCR. The repertoire holds 18,000 or so clones, with just over 85% as singletons. As for this clone: The antigen remains unidentified.

The clonotype was recovered from a human donor in good health. Sequencing was carried out using memory (CD45RA-) CD4+ T cells from blood. The gene calls are TRBV7-9 and TRBJ2-7; D is perhaps TRBD1 or TRBD2 (5 bases each). CDR3 residues: CASSLRDPLYEQYF. As DNA, the CDR3 is TGTGCCAGCAGCTTACGGGACCCCCTTTACGAGCAGTACTTC.